The 22 T cell receptor beta chains below all came from one sample that was sequenced in a study of a mutant IDH1 vaccine in newly diagnosed glioma. The time point: week 23, last vaccination. Vaccination comprised doses that each held 300 ug of mutant IDH1 20-mer peptide, plus topical imiquimod. Here immunoSEQ multiplex PCR was the method, and the copy in TCRdb shows in-frame clones only, minus some. The profile shows 58,000 or so clones, around 87% of them singletons. These receptors lack a known antigen. The source material was PBMCs, sampled from a glioma patient whose treatment included an IDH1 peptide vaccine. The source is a man in his forties with glioma.

V is TRBV7-2 and J is TRBJ1-2; 9 nucleotides match TRBD1. The CDR3 extends over 13 amino acids. Germline V gives CDR1 SGHTA, CDR2 FQGNSA. V was pared by 4 bases and J by 6 bases, with 3 bases of the junction left unmatched. The CDR3 DNA is TGTGCCAGCAGCTCGAGGACAGGGGATGGCTACACCTTC. Amino acid sequence: CASSSRTGDGYTF.

This clone was seen only once. The chain carries TRBV5-1 and TRBJ2-7; TRBD2 matches at 9 bases. After removal of 5 bases from V and 6 bases from J, the junction contained 9 bases not matched to a gene. The CDR3 covers 14 residues. Germline V gene sequence: CDR1 SGHRS, CDR2 YFSETQ. The CDR3 spells CASSIAGDGREQYF. For the CDR3, the DNA is TGCGCCAGCAGTATAGCGGGAGACGGGCGCGAGCAGTACTTC. The variable domain in full, completed from reference TRBV5-1 and TRBJ2-7, reads KAGVTQTPRYLIKTRGQQVTLSCSPISGHRSVSWYQQTPGQGLQFLFEYFSETQRNKGNFPGRFSGRQFSNSRSEMNVSTLELGDSALYLCASSIAGDGREQYFGPGTRLTVT.

J is TRBJ2-1 and V is TRBV11-2; TRBD2 matches at 9 bases. V was clipped by 5 bases and J by 10 bases; unmatched bases: 3. CDR1 SGHAT and CDR2 FQNNGV come from the germline V gene. This CDR3 has 12 amino acids. DNA for the CDR3: TGTGCCAGCAGCCCTAGCGGGATGGAGCAGTTCTTC. Amino acids: CASSPSGMEQFF.

This chain links TRBV19 with TRBJ1-1, with TRBD1 as a possible D gene (5 bases). The germline gives CDR1 LNHDA, CDR2 SQIVND (reference sequence). V was pared by 5 bases and J by 10 bases, with 17 bases between. The CDR3 contains 13 residues. CDR3 sequence: CASSLAGLRGAFF. CDR3 coding DNA: TGTGCCAGTAGTTTAGCAGGGTTGCGAGGAGCTTTCTTT.

The J gene is TRBJ2-5, the V gene TRBV7-7; 13 bases match TRBD2. The CDR3 covers 18 residues. Trimming took 5 bases from V and 1 from J; bases not matched to a gene: 10. From germline, CDR1 is SSHAT and CDR2 FNYEAQ (reference sequence). The CDR3, as DNA: TGTGCCAGCAGCGCGCGGCTCAGACTAGCGGGAGGCCAAGAGACCCAGTACTTC. Its protein is CASSARLRLAGGQETQYF.

About this clone itself: The same CDR3 arises from other DNA sequences in this sample as well. The chain carries TRBV2 and TRBJ2-7; 9 nucleotides align to TRBD1. Germline values: CDR1 SNHLY, CDR2 FYNNEI. This CDR3 comprises 12 residues. Trimming cost V 6 bases and J 6 bases; bases outside gene matches: 3. In nucleotides, the CDR3 is TGTGCCAGCAGCGGACAGGGGTCCGAGCAGTACTTC. It encodes CASSGQGSEQYF.

This rearrangement joins TRBV11-2 to TRBJ1-5, with unresolved D. The CDR3 totals 13 residues. V gave up 5 bases and J gave up 0 bases, with 5 bases separating them. Germline assignment: CDR1 SGHAT and CDR2 FQNNGV. Written as DNA, the CDR3 is TGTGCCAGCAGCATACATAGCAATCAGCCCCAGCATTTT. Its translation is CASSIHSNQPQHF.

The chain carries TRBV9 and TRBJ2-2; tentatively, D is TRBD2 (6 bases). The ends were cut back, 4 bases at V and 5 bases at J, with 12 bases in the middle. This CDR3 has 14 residues. The germline CDR1 and CDR2 sequences are SGDLS and YYNGEE. Here the CDR3 DNA reads TGTGCCAGCAGCCCCGGAGGAGGGACCGGGGAGCTGTTTTTT. Translation gives CASSPGGGTGELFF.

V is TRBV7-2 and J is TRBJ2-3, with D perhaps TRBD2 (5 bases). With 5 bases removed from V and 0 bases from J, the gap between germline ends came to 12 bases. The germline V gene has CDR1 SGHTA and CDR2 FQGNSA. The CDR3 consists of 15 residues. The CDR3 here is CASSPAVTSTDTQYF. In DNA form, the CDR3 reads TGTGCCAGCAGCCCAGCGGTTACTAGCACAGATACGCAGTATTTT.

The V gene is TRBV19, the J gene TRBJ1-5; 10 nucleotides align to TRBD1. The CDR3 is made up of 16 amino acids. Germline lookup yields CDR1 LNHDA and CDR2 SQIVND (reference sequence). Trimming took 4 bases from V and 7 from J; bases not matched to a gene: 10. The DNA of the CDR3 is TGTGCCAGTAGTACACCGGGACAGGGGTTCGGGCAGCCCCAGCATTTT. It encodes CASSTPGQGFGQPQHF.

The chain uses TRBV18 and TRBJ1-5; no reliable D call. CDR1 and CDR2 (germline): KGHSH, LQKENI. CDR3 length: 14 residues. V was pared by 6 bases and J by 1 base, with 10 bases between. The CDR3 DNA reads as TGTGCCAGCTCGCAAAGACCAAGCAATCAGCCCCAGCATTTT. It yields the protein CASSQRPSNQPQHF.

The V gene is TRBV19, the J gene TRBJ2-1; 8 nucleotides align to TRBD2. The CDR3 is made up of 15 amino acids. Germline V gives CDR1 LNHDA, CDR2 SQIVND (reference sequence). The J segment lost 0 bases and the V segment lost 7 bases, leaving 5 bases of the junction unmatched. The CDR3 loop is CASITSGNSYNEQFF. The DNA for the CDR3 is TGTGCCAGTATTACTAGCGGAAACTCCTACAATGAGCAGTTCTTC.

The J gene is TRBJ1-2, the V gene TRBV7-2; D might be TRBD1 (5 bases). V was shortened by 6 bases and J by 7 bases, with 15 bases between the two germline ends. The CDR3 is made up of 13 amino acids. Germline CDR1 is SGHTA and CDR2 is FQGNSA. DNA for the CDR3: TGTGCCAGCAGGCAACAAGACAGTTCTGGCTACACCTTC. It codes for CASRQQDSSGYTF.

This rearrangement joins TRBV2 to TRBJ2-1, with D hard to call. CDR1 and CDR2 (germline): SNHLY, FYNNEI. V was trimmed by 6 bases and J by 0 bases, leaving 12 bases between them. The CDR3 is made up of 15 amino acids. CDR3 in amino acids: CASRPATSSYNEQFF. CDR3 sequence (DNA): TGTGCCAGCAGACCTGCGACAAGCTCCTACAATGAGCAGTTCTTC. Full variable domain (missing parts from reference TRBV2 and TRBJ2-1): EPEVTQTPSHQVTQMGQEVILRCVPISNHLYFYWYRQILGQKVEFLVSFYNNEISEKSEIFDDQFSVERPDGSNFTLKIRSTKLEDSAMYFCASRPATSSYNEQFFGPGTRLTVL.

The V call is TRBV5-6, the J call TRBJ2-1; 9 bases match TRBD2. With V trimmed by 3 bases and J by 6 bases, 7 bases remained unmatched. Germline CDR1 reads SGHDT; CDR2 reads YYEEEE. The CDR3 has 15 amino acids. The CDR3 nucleotides are TGTGCCAGCAGCTCCACGCTAGCGGGATTCAATGAGCAGTTCTTC. Its protein is CASSSTLAGFNEQFF.

The chain joins TRBV5-1 to TRBJ2-4; a weak D match, TRBD2 (5 bases). This CDR3 has 14 residues. V shed 1 base and J shed 8 bases, with 13 bases lying between them. Germline V CDR1 and CDR2: SGHRS, YFSETQ. The CDR3 loop reads CASSLRFGIDIQYF. As DNA, the CDR3 is TGCGCCAGCAGCTTGAGGTTCGGGATAGACATTCAGTACTTC.

The gene calls are TRBV15 and TRBJ2-5, with 7 bases that match TRBD2. The germline V gene encodes CDR1 LNHNV and CDR2 YYDKDF (reference sequence). V trimming: 0 bases; J trimming: 7 bases; junction bases outside the gene matches: 5. The CDR3 sequence is 14 residues long. The CDR3: CATSRENWGGTQYF. In DNA form, the CDR3 reads TGTGCCACCAGCAGAGAAAATTGGGGGGGGACCCAGTACTTC.

The chain employs TRBV7-3 and TRBJ2-4; TRBD1 might be the D (7 bases). V dropped 2 bases and J dropped 7 bases, with 9 bases sitting between them. The CDR3 has 13 residues. Germline loops: CDR1 SGHTA, CDR2 FQGTGA. Written as DNA, the CDR3 is TGTGCCAGCAGCTTACAGGGGGGTAACATTCAGTACTTC. This translates into CASSLQGGNIQYF. The full variable domain, rest sourced from reference TRBV7-3 and TRBJ2-4, is GAGVSQTPSNKVTEKGKYVELRCDPISGHTALYWYRQSLGQGPEFLIYFQGTGAADDSGLPNDRFFAVRPEGSVSTLKIQRTERGDSAVYLCASSLQGGNIQYFGAGTRLSVL.

Written as DNA, the CDR3 is TGTGCCACCTCTCGGGGGCGCCTAAGCAATCAGCCCCAGCATTTT. This sequence encodes CATSRGRLSNQPQHF. V is TRBV15 and J is TRBJ1-5; TRBD1 might be the D (6 bases). The CDR3 consists of 15 residues. The V gene's germline CDR1 is LNHNV and CDR2 YYDKDF (reference sequence). The V end lost 8 bases, the J end lost 1 base, and 15 bases lay between the germline ends.

The CDR3 reads CASSMLGTGPDGGYTF. In DNA form, the CDR3 reads TGTGCCAGCAGTATGCTCGGGACAGGACCCGATGGCGGCTACACCTTC. The chain employs TRBV27 and TRBJ1-2, with 8 nucleotides matching TRBD1. The CDR3 contains 16 residues. Germline CDR1 reads MNHEY; CDR2 reads SMNVEV (reference sequence). V lost 5 bases, J lost 8 bases, and 16 bases stayed unmatched.

This chain connects TRBV13 to TRBJ2-7; D not certain. Germline V gene data show CDR1 as PRHDT and CDR2 as FYEKMQ (reference sequence). V lost 0 bases, J lost 3 bases, and 9 bases lay in between. The CDR3 sequence is 14 residues long. CDR3 region: CASSLGLGYYEQYF. CDR3 nucleotides: TGTGCCAGCAGCTTAGGCCTTGGGTACTACGAGCAGTACTTC.

The rearrangement uses TRBV5-6 and TRBJ1-3, with D uncertain. The germline V gene encodes CDR1 SGHDT and CDR2 YYEEEE. The CDR3 has 17 amino acids. The V end was cut by 4 bases, the J end by 0 bases, with 17 bases between. CDR3 bases: TGTGCCAGCAGCAGGTACCCCTTACATATCTCTGGAAACACCATATATTTT. Protein product: CASSRYPLHISGNTIYF.